A selection of T cell receptor beta chains follows, all from one sample in a study of esophageal squamous cell carcinoma under preoperative chemotherapy. MiXCR, run by TCRdb on the PCR reads, gives a single entry per CDR3 protein. The sample includes about 30,000 distinct CDR3 sequences, approximately 50% of them seen just once. The sample was taken from a patient given preoperative chemotherapy. The receptors shown here come from a human donor with esophageal squamous cell carcinoma. The donor label of this sample is uncertain. Both conserved end residues are part of each CDR3. A D gene is named only where the DNA matches it firmly. Size is omitted from some rows. Given values are once, few, many or a class for expanded clones.

TRBJ2-1,NA,NA,TRBV7-9,CASSSGTQSNEQFF,TGTGCCAGCAGCTCAGGGACTCAAAGCAATGAGCAGTTCTTC
TRBJ2-1,NA,NA,TRBV7-9,CASSLIGTAKNIQFF,TGTGCCAGCAGCTTAATAGGGACCGCCAAAAACATTCAGTTCTTC
TRBJ2-3,NA,NA,TRBV12-3/TRBV12-4,CARGTGGTDTQYF,TGTGCCAGGGGGACGGGGGGCACAGATACGCAGTATTTC
TRBJ2-5,TRBD2,NA,TRBV7-6,CARGRGGRDKDTQYF,TGTGCCAGGGGCCGGGGGGGCCGTGACAAAGATACCCAGTATTTC
TRBJ2-7,NA,many,TRBV27,CASRGQGLGEQYF,TGTGCCAGCAGGGGTCAGGGACTCGGCGAGCAGTACTTC
TRBJ2-1,NA,NA,TRBV19,CASSVAGQPVNEQFF,TGTGCCAGTAGTGTGGCGGGACAGCCAGTCAATGAGCAGTTCTTC
TRBJ2-7,TRBD1,many,TRBV28,CASSSPGQPYNEQYF,TGTGCCAGCAGTTCCCCGGGACAGCCCTACAATGAGCAGTACTTC
TRBJ1-5,NA,NA,TRBV7-8,CASSSPFGSNQPQHF,TGTGCCAGCAGCTCGCCCTTTGGGAGCAATCAGCCCCAGCATTTT
TRBJ2-5,NA,few,TRBV7-2,CASSLAGRRAKNTQYF,TGTGCCAGCAGCTTAGCGGGGCGCCGTGCCAAAAACACCCAGTACTTC
TRBJ2-1,TRBD1,medium-sized,TRBV7-9,CASSKIFNLDRPDNEQFF,TGTGCCAGCAGCAAAATCTTTAACCTGGACAGGCCCGACAATGAGCAGTTCTTC
TRBJ2-1,TRBD2,NA,TRBV7-6,CASSLGLAGVAPFF,TGTGCCAGCAGCTTGGGACTAGCGGGAGTAGCGCCGTTCTTC
TRBJ2-2,NA,NA,TRBV7-9,CASSQSGGTASTDKLYF,TGTGCCAGCAGTCAGAGTGGCGGGACAGCGAGCACAGATAAGCTGTATTTT
TRBJ2-3,NA,NA,TRBV7-2,CASSFRVTGAQYF,TGTGCCAGCAGCTTCAGGGTAACCGGGGCGCAGTATTTT
TRBJ1-1,NA,many,TRBV7-3,CASSLMVNTEAFF,TGTGCCAGCAGCTTAATGGTAAACACTGAAGCTTTCTTT
TRBJ2-3,NA,NA,TRBV7-2,CASISEVRAKNMQYF,TGTGCCAGCATCTCGGAGGTTAGAGCCAAGAATATGCAGTACTTT
TRBJ1-5,NA,NA,TRBV5-1,CASSLDAANQPQHF,TGCGCCAGCAGCTTGGACGCTGCAAATCAGCCCCAGCATTTT